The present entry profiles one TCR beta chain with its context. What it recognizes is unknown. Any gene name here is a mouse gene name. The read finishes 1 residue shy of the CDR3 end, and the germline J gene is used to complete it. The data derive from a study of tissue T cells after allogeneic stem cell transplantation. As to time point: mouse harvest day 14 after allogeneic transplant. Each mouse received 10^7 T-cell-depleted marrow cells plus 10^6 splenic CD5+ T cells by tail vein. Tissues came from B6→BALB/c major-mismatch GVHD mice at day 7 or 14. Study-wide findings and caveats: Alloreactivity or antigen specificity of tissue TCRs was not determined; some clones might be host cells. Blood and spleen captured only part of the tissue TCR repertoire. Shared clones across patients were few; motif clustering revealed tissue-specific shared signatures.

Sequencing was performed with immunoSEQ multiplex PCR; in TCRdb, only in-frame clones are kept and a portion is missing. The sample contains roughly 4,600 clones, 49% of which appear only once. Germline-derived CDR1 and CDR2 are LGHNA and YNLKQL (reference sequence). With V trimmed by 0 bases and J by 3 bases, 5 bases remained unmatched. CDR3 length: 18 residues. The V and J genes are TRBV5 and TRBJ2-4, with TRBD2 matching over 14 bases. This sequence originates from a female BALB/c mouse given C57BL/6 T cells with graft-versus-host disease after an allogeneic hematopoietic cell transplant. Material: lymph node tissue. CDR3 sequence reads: CASSQDPGLGGRQNTLYF. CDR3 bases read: TGTGCCAGCAGCCAAGATCCGGGACTGGGGGGGCGCCAAAACACCTTGTAC.